Listed below are T cell receptor beta chains from one sample, sequenced in a study of molecular identifiers for immune sequencing clone quantification. One entry per CDR3 protein, called by TCRdb with MiXCR from the PCR reads. The sample has 85,000 to 100,000 distinct CDR3 sequences; roughly 24% are singletons. The sample consisted of naive CD8+ T cells from blood, with Jurkat cell RNA spiked in. The source of these receptors is a human donor in good health. Some libraries in this study had Jurkat cell RNA spiked in. Each CDR3 is given with its conserved first and last residue. A D gene is named only where the DNA matches it firmly. Clone size is shown for a subset of rows, as once, few, many or a class of expanded clone.

d_gene: TRBD1; j_gene: TRBJ2-7; abundance: many; v_gene: TRBV7-6; CDR3aa: CASSPRTGGSNEQYF; CDR3nt: TGTGCCAGCAGCCCCCGGACAGGGGGAAGTAACGAGCAGTACTTC
d_gene: TRBD1; j_gene: TRBJ2-7; abundance: .; v_gene: TRBV6-5; CDR3aa: CVSSRGQGGVYEQYF; CDR3nt: TGTGTTAGCAGCCGGGGACAGGGGGGAGTATACGAGCAGTACTTC
d_gene: TRBD1; j_gene: TRBJ1-4; abundance: few; v_gene: TRBV10-3; CDR3aa: CAISDEGALEKLFF; CDR3nt: TGTGCCATCAGTGATGAGGGGGCCTTAGAAAAACTGTTTTTT
d_gene: .; j_gene: TRBJ2-3; abundance: .; v_gene: TRBV11-2; CDR3aa: CASNKGRRGPDTQYF; CDR3nt: TGTGCCAGCAACAAAGGTCGGCGGGGACCAGATACGCAGTATTTT
d_gene: .; j_gene: TRBJ2-7; abundance: many; v_gene: TRBV11-3; CDR3aa: CASSQFDRTYEQYF; CDR3nt: TGTGCCAGCAGCCAATTCGACAGGACCTACGAGCAGTACTTC
d_gene: .; j_gene: TRBJ1-2; abundance: .; v_gene: TRBV29-1; CDR3aa: CSVRGANYGYTF; CDR3nt: TGCAGCGTTCGGGGGGCTAACTATGGCTACACCTTC
d_gene: TRBD2; j_gene: TRBJ2-7; abundance: few; v_gene: TRBV28; CDR3aa: CASSFASGSVFYEQYF; CDR3nt: TGTGCCAGCAGTTTTGCTAGCGGGAGTGTTTTCTACGAGCAGTACTTC
d_gene: .; j_gene: TRBJ2-3; abundance: many; v_gene: TRBV21-1; CDR3aa: CASSRTCTDTQYF; CDR3nt: TGTGCCAGCAGCAGGACTTGCACAGATACGCAGTATTTT
d_gene: .; j_gene: TRBJ2-5; abundance: many; v_gene: TRBV12-3/TRBV12-4; CDR3aa: CASSLLDQETQYF; CDR3nt: TGTGCCAGCAGTTTACTTGATCAAGAGACCCAGTACTTC
d_gene: .; j_gene: TRBJ1-1; abundance: many; v_gene: TRBV20-1; CDR3aa: CSAFGGGTEAFF; CDR3nt: TGCAGTGCTTTCGGGGGGGGGACTGAAGCTTTCTTT
d_gene: .; j_gene: TRBJ2-1; abundance: few; v_gene: TRBV29-1; CDR3aa: CSGWDSSSYNEQFF; CDR3nt: TGCAGCGGGTGGGACTCGAGCTCCTACAATGAGCAGTTCTTC